This entry lists 8 T cell receptor beta chains sequenced from one sample in a study of monozygotic twins with inflammatory bowel disease. TCRdb reprocessed the 5' RACE reads and reports one entry per CDR3 protein, with no DNA. Its listing shows under 200,000 distinct CDR3 sequences. Specimen: blood. Every receptor here comes from a human donor with ulcerative colitis or Crohn's disease, or a healthy co-twin of an affected twin (not recorded which).

The chain carries TRBV20-1 and TRBJ2-1. Germline V CDR1 and CDR2: DFQATT, SNEGSKA (reference sequence). The CDR3 spans 15 residues. The chain's CDR3 is CSARTDPTSYNEQFF.

The chain has TRBV7-6 and TRBJ2-3; as DNA is missing, the TRBD2 call by TCRdb cannot be tested. The CDR3 has 14 amino acids. The germline CDR1 and CDR2 sequences are SGHVS and FNYEAQ. The CDR3 sequence: CASSLIAGGDTQYF.

The V call is TRBV20-1, the J call TRBJ2-7; the TCRdb call, TRBD2, lacks DNA for checking. The CDR3 spans 15 residues. Germline CDR1 is DFQATT and CDR2 is SNEGSKA (reference sequence). CDR3 residues: CSASGLAGGLGEQYF.

The rearrangement joins TRBV9 to TRBJ2-2; TCRdb lists TRBD1, though no DNA is available to test this call. This CDR3 comprises 16 residues. Germline V CDR1 and CDR2: SGDLS, YYNGEE. CDR3 in amino acids: CASSVGQGGDTGELFF.

The rearrangement joins TRBV12-3 or TRBV12-4 to TRBJ1-1; TCRdb's assignment of TRBD1 cannot be checked, as there is no DNA. The CDR3 sequence is 17 residues long. The CDR3 reads CASSLGQGGTGGTEAFF.

The chain has TRBV7-3 and TRBJ2-5. The germline V gene encodes CDR1 SGHTA and CDR2 FQGTGA. CDR3 length equals 15 residues. The CDR3 protein is CASSLADSKQETQYF.

The chain joins TRBV4-2 to TRBJ2-7; TCRdb lists TRBD2, though no DNA is available to test this call. The CDR3 sequence is 17 residues long. Germline V gene sequence: CDR1 LGHNA, CDR2 YNFKEQ. The CDR3 loop is CASSQEPAGISRLEQYF.

The rearrangement uses TRBV7-8 and TRBJ2-1; checking the TCRdb D call of TRBD2 is not possible without DNA. The V gene's germline CDR1 is SGHVS and CDR2 FQNEAQ. This CDR3 has 17 residues. This CDR3 is CASSFTRLAGGRNEQFF.